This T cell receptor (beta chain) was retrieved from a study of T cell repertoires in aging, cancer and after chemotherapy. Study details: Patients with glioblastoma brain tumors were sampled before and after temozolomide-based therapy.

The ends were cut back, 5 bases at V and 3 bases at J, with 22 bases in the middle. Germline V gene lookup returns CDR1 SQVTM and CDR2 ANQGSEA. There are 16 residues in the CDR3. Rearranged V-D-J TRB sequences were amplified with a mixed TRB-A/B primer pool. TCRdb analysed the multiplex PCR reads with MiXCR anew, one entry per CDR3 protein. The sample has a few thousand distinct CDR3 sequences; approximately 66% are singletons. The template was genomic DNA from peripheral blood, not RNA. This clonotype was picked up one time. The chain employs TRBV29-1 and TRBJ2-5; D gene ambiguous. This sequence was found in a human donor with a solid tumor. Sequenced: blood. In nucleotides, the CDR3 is TGCAGCGTTATGAATAAAGGCAGTCAGTCCAAAGAGACCCAGTACTTC. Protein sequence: CSVMNKGSQSKETQYF.